The present T cell receptor (beta chain) was sequenced within a study of shared clonotypes between healthy human individuals. Study-level results: Non-shared clonotypes showed lower generation probabilities than clonotypes common to all four donors.

About this clone: Antigen: not known.

The deep-level immunoSEQ assay was used. Sequencing was performed with immunoSEQ multiplex PCR; in TCRdb, only in-frame clones are kept and a portion is missing. Of roughly 1,800,000 clones detected, just under 95% appear once; the ten largest clones hold around 1%. As defined, naive CD8 cells were CD45RO-negative and positively selected for CCR7, with terminally differentiated effector memory CD45RA+ cells excluded. Free of recent acute infections or vaccinations, the donors were healthy HIV-negative adults. The CDR3 is 14 residues long. Germline loops: CDR1 MDHEN, CDR2 SYDVKM. V was clipped by 2 bases and J by 4 bases; unmatched bases: 2.

Sequencing was done on a sample of naive CD8+ T cells sorted from blood. V and J are TRBV28 and TRBJ2-7; TRBD1 agrees at 10 bases. This sequence originates from a young man in good health. The CDR3 is CASSLGQGEYEQYF. The CDR3, as DNA: TGTGCCAGCAGTTTAGGACAGGGGGAGTACGAGCAGTACTTC.